The T cell receptor beta chain described here comes from a study of control samples from healthy donors and cancer patients. Per the germline V gene, CDR1 is MNHEY and CDR2 is SVGAGI. After removal of 6 bases from V and 1 base from J, the junction contained 5 bases not matched to a gene. The CDR3 extends over 14 amino acids. On this clone itself: Other nucleotide sequences from this sample produce the same CDR3.

Clones were sequenced by immunoSEQ multiplex PCR, and TCRdb holds only the in-frame ones, with some missing. The sample comprises about 160,000 clones, 93% of which are singletons, and around 5.4% rests with the top ten. The sequence came from a man between 18 and 29 years old in good health. This chain uses TRBV6-5 with TRBJ2-7; 8 nucleotides line up with TRBD1. Material: blood. CDR3 sequence: CASSSGTGSYEQYF. The CDR3, as DNA: TGTGCCAGCAGCTCCGGGACAGGTTCCTACGAGCAGTACTTC.